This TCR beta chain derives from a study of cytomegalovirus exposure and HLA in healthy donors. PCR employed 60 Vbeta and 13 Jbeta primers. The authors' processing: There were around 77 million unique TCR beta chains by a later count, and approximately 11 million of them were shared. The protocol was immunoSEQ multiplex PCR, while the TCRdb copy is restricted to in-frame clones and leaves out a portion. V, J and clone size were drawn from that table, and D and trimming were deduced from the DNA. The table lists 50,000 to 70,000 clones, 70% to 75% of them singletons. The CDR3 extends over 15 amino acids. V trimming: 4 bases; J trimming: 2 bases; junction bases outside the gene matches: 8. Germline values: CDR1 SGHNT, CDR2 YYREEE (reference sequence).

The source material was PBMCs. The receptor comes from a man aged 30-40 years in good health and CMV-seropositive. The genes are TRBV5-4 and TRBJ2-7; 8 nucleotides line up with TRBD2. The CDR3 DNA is TGTGCCAGCAGCCCGAGCGGGGGTTCTACCTACGAGCAGTACTTC. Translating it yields CASSPSGGSTYEQYF.